Listed here are 17 T cell receptor beta chains from one sample, sequenced in a study of shared clonotypes between healthy human individuals. Assay: immunoSEQ multiplex PCR; the TCRdb copy retains only in-frame clones and omits some. The table records fewer than 600,000 clones, around 79% of them present only once. The material sequenced was PBMCs. These TCRs come from a woman in her thirties or forties in good health. Some clones in this sample may be carry-over from other donors' samples.

V is TRBV10-3 and J is TRBJ2-7, with TRBD1 matching 9 bases. Germline V gene sequence: CDR1 ENHRY, CDR2 SYGVKD. This CDR3 has 16 amino acids. V lost 0 bases, J lost 2 bases, and 5 bases stayed unmatched. In DNA form, the CDR3 reads TGTGCCATCAGTGAGTCCCGGACAGGGGAGACCTACGAGCAGTACTTC. Protein: CAISESRTGETYEQYF.

This chain links TRBV5-6 with TRBJ2-4, with TRBD1 matching over 9 bases. The CDR3 has 19 amino acids. V was pared by 4 bases and J by 0 bases, with 14 bases of the junction left unmatched. Germline values: CDR1 SGHDT, CDR2 YYEEEE. The CDR3 loop reads CASSPWTGAFPLAKNIQYF. The CDR3 bases are TGTGCCAGCAGCCCCTGGACAGGGGCCTTTCCCCTAGCCAAAAACATTCAGTACTTC. Filled out from reference TRBV5-6 and TRBJ2-4, the complete variable domain reads DAGVTQSPTHLIKTRGQQVTLRCSPKSGHDTVSWYQQALGQGPQFIFQYYEEEERQRGNFPDRFSGHQFPNYSSELNVNALLLGDSALYLCASSPWTGAFPLAKNIQYFGAGTRLSVL.

The chain links TRBV11-1 to TRBJ1-1, with 7 bases fitting TRBD1. With V trimmed by 8 bases and J by 1 base, 7 bases remained unmatched. The CDR3 consists of 14 residues. Germline values: CDR1 SGHAT, CDR2 FQDESV (reference sequence). The DNA of the CDR3 is TGTGCCAGCGGATTATACAGGGGGAACACTGAAGCTTTCTTT. Amino acids: CASGLYRGNTEAFF.

The chain recombines TRBV5-5 with TRBJ2-7; TRBD1 matches 8 bases. CDR1 is SGHKS and CDR2 is YYEKEE in the germline V gene (reference sequence). The CDR3 sequence is 13 residues long. J was trimmed by 3 bases and V by 4 bases; bases with no gene match: 3. The CDR3 coding sequence is TGTGCCAGCAGCCTGACAGGGGACTACGAGCAGTACTTC. As protein: CASSLTGDYEQYF.

The V and J genes are TRBV5-1 and TRBJ2-1, with a possible D match to TRBD1 (5 bases). The CDR3 loop spans 16 amino acids. Between the trimmed V and J ends, which lost 2 bases and 7 bases, there was a span of 19 bases. The germline gives CDR1 SGHRS, CDR2 YFSETQ. CDR3 sequence (DNA): TGCGCCAGCAGCTTCCGGGCAGGGAACCCCAAGAATGAGCAGTTCTTC. Amino acid sequence: CASSFRAGNPKNEQFF.

CDR3 DNA: TGTGCCAGCAGCTTGGAGTTGGGGTTAGATACGCAGTATTTT. This codes for CASSLELGLDTQYF. This chain connects TRBV5-8 to TRBJ2-3; D gene ambiguous. Germline V gene data show CDR1 as SGHTS and CDR2 as YDEGEE. V lost 0 bases to trimming and J lost 5 bases, with 10 bases between them. The CDR3 covers 14 residues.

This chain connects TRBV9 to TRBJ2-3; D gene unclear. CDR3 length: 14 residues. The V end lost 4 bases, the J end lost 2 bases, and 11 bases lay between the germline ends. From germline, CDR1 is SGDLS and CDR2 YYNGEE. The CDR3 DNA reads as TGTGCCAGCAGCCGAACAATGCCCACAGATACGCAGTATTTT. Translation gives CASSRTMPTDTQYF.

This clone appeared once. V gene TRBV5-1 combines with J gene TRBJ2-2; 7 bases line up with TRBD2. This CDR3 is 16 amino acids long. With V trimmed by 2 bases and J by 1 base, 5 bases remained unmatched. The germline CDR1 and CDR2 sequences are SGHRS and YFSETQ. The CDR3 spells CASSFLLAENTGELFF. The CDR3 coding sequence is TGCGCCAGCAGCTTTTTGCTAGCGGAGAACACCGGGGAGCTGTTTTTT.

The chain couples TRBV18 to TRBJ1-5, with D possibly matching TRBD1 (5 bases). Trimming pared 0 bases from V and 2 bases from J, leaving 11 bases between. The CDR3 totals 16 residues. Germline values: CDR1 KGHSH, CDR2 LQKENI. The CDR3 loop is CASSPPAREGNQPQHF. The CDR3 nucleotides read TGTGCCAGCTCACCACCCGCCAGGGAGGGCAATCAGCCCCAGCATTTT.

The V and J genes are TRBV4-2 and TRBJ2-7; 9 bases align to TRBD2. Trimming cost V 1 base and J 3 bases; bases outside gene matches: 4. Germline V gene sequence: CDR1 LGHNA, CDR2 YNFKEQ. The length of the CDR3 is 15 residues. The CDR3 DNA reads as TGTGCCAGCAGCCAAGGAGCTAGCGGGGTCTACGAGCAGTACTTC. Translation gives CASSQGASGVYEQYF.

In this sample, this clone turned up a few times. The chain links TRBV18 to TRBJ2-4, with 12 positions matching TRBD1. CDR1 and CDR2 from the germline V gene are KGHSH and LQKENI. CDR3 length equals 14 residues. V lost 3 bases to trimming and J lost 7 bases; unmatched junction nucleotides: 1. In DNA form, the CDR3 reads TGTGCCAGCTCACCCGGGACAGGGGGCAACATTCAGTACTTC. Protein: CASSPGTGGNIQYF.

The J gene is TRBJ1-1, the V gene TRBV5-1, with D perhaps matching TRBD1 (5 bases). CDR1 and CDR2 (germline): SGHRS, YFSETQ. CDR3 length: 14 residues. Trimming left V 4 bases short and J 4 bases short, with 14 bases between. DNA of the CDR3: TGCGCCAGCAGCGATACAGACGGGACCACTGAAGCTTTCTTT. Encoded protein: CASSDTDGTTEAFF.

The V call is TRBV6-5, the J call TRBJ2-7; the match to TRBD1 covers 7 bases. The CDR3 runs to 14 residues. V was clipped by 6 bases and J by 0 bases; unmatched bases: 5. Germline CDR1 and CDR2: MNHEY and SVGAGI. The CDR3 bases are TGTGCCAGCAGAAAAGGACAGGCCTCCTACGAGCAGTACTTC. It translates to CASRKGQASYEQYF.

This clone was detected only once. The rearrangement links TRBV7-9 to TRBJ2-1; perhaps TRBD2 as D (6 bases). The V gene's germline CDR1 is SEHNR and CDR2 FQNEAQ (reference sequence). The CDR3 is made up of 14 amino acids. V gave up 3 bases and J gave up 9 bases, with 15 bases separating them. The CDR3 region is CASSLPRRALEQFF. The CDR3 DNA reads as TGTGCCAGCAGCTTGCCTAGGAGGGCCCTTGAGCAGTTCTTC.

This chain uses TRBV2 with TRBJ1-4; 8 bases are a match to TRBD1. This CDR3 comprises 15 residues. V lost 6 bases and J lost 7; bases outside the gene matches: 10. Germline lookup yields CDR1 SNHLY and CDR2 FYNNEI. CDR3 bases: TGTGCCAGCAGATCACCGGGACAGGACTTTGAAAAACTGTTTTTT. Encoded protein: CASRSPGQDFEKLFF.

On this clone: This sample includes further DNA sequences coding for the same CDR3. The chain carries TRBV11-2 and TRBJ2-2; D unresolved. Germline V gene sequence: CDR1 SGHAT, CDR2 FQNNGV. The CDR3 has 12 amino acids. V shed 4 bases and J shed 5 bases, with 5 bases lying between them. CDR3 protein: CASSWGTGELFF. The CDR3, as DNA: TGTGCCAGCAGCTGGGGTACCGGGGAGCTGTTTTTT.

The rearrangement links TRBV29-1 to TRBJ2-3; 11 nucleotides align to TRBD2. The trim removed 6 bases at V and 2 bases at J, leaving 7 bases unmatched. This CDR3 spans 15 amino acids. Germline assignment: CDR1 SQVTM and CDR2 ANQGSEA. In nucleotides, the CDR3 is TGCAGCGTCATGACTAGCGGGATTTACACAGATACGCAGTATTTT. It specifies CSVMTSGIYTDTQYF.